The 8 T cell receptor beta chains in this list originate from one sample, sequenced in a study of glioma-infiltrating T cells. TCR alpha and beta CDR3 regions were amplified from RNA using iRepertoire nested multiplex PCR. MiXCR, applied by TCRdb to the multiplex PCR reads, yields one record per CDR3 protein. The sample shows roughly 190,000 distinct CDR3 sequences, 25% to 35% of them seen only once. Sequenced: glioma tissue, nonneoplastic brain tissue, or PBMCs (not recorded which). The receptors stem from a human donor with low-grade glioma or glioblastoma, undergoing nonglioma brain surgery, or in good health (not recorded which).

This clonotype was seen repeatedly, ten times or more. V usage is TRBV3-1 and J usage is TRBJ1-1; D ambiguous. The CDR3 is 15 amino acids. Per the germline V gene, CDR1 is LGHDT and CDR2 is YNNKEL (reference sequence). Between the trimmed V and J ends, which lost 1 base and 0 bases, there was a span of 9 bases. CDR3 sequence reads: CASSQAAAMNTEAFF. The CDR3 coding sequence is TGTGCCAGCAGCCAAGCGGCCGCTATGAACACTGAAGCTTTCTTT. The variable domain in full, completed from reference TRBV3-1 and TRBJ1-1, reads DTAVSQTPKYLVTQMGNDKSIKCEQNLGHDTMYWYKQDSKKFLKIMFSYNNKELIINETVPNRFSPKSPDKAHLNLHINSLELGDSAVYFCASSQAAAMNTEAFFGQGTRLTVV.

The gene calls are TRBV27 and TRBJ2-7; D call uncertain. The CDR3 is made up of 14 amino acids. The germline V gene has CDR1 MNHEY and CDR2 SMNVEV (reference sequence). V lost 5 bases and J lost 5, with 16 bases in between. Here the CDR3 reads CASSTHRGGDEQYF. DNA for the CDR3: TGTGCCAGCAGTACCCATCGAGGCGGAGACGAGCAGTACTTC.

This clonotype turned up a few times. The genes are TRBV9 and TRBJ2-1; 9 bases agree with TRBD2. In germline, CDR1 is SGDLS, CDR2 YYNGEE. The junction had 7 bases not matched to a gene; V was cut back by 0 bases and J by 9 bases. This CDR3 comprises 15 residues. The chain's CDR3 is CASSVDGTSFSEQFF. The CDR3 nucleotides are TGTGCCAGCAGCGTAGACGGGACTAGCTTCAGTGAGCAGTTCTTC.

The V and J genes are TRBV7-2 and TRBJ1-2, with D uncertain. Trimming removed 8 bases at V and 8 bases at J, with 18 bases between. This CDR3 is built from 13 residues. CDR1 is SGHTA, CDR2 FQGNSA, per germline. CDR3 in DNA: TGTGCCAGCGTCGGGGAGTGGAGGCGGGGCTACACCTTC. Its translation: CASVGEWRRGYTF.

The rearrangement links TRBV12-3 or TRBV12-4 to TRBJ2-7, with D possibly matching TRBD1 (5 bases). Deletions cut 6 bases from V and 0 bases from J, with 27 bases between. The CDR3 is 19 residues long. CDR3: CASSPNQPLRGHYSYEQYF. The CDR3 DNA is TGTGCCAGCAGCCCCAACCAACCGCTTCGTGGACATTACTCCTACGAGCAGTACTTC.

This clonotype was detected many times. The chain carries TRBV2 and TRBJ1-2, with 7 nucleotides matching TRBD1. The V gene's germline CDR1 is SNHLY and CDR2 FYNNEI. This CDR3 region has 16 residues. Trimming took 6 bases from V and 4 from J; bases not matched to a gene: 14. This CDR3 reads CASSPIPLGGVYGYTF. The CDR3 region has the DNA TGTGCCAGCAGCCCCATACCCTTAGGGGGCGTCTATGGCTACACCTTC.

This clonotype was observed at least ten times. This chain links TRBV27 with TRBJ1-1, with TRBD1 identical over 10 bases. The germline V gene encodes CDR1 MNHEY and CDR2 SMNVEV (reference sequence). Trimming cost V 3 bases and J 5 bases; bases outside gene matches: 6. CDR3 length: 15 residues. The CDR3 loop reads CASSFRDRGLTEAFF. The DNA for the CDR3 is TGTGCCAGCAGTTTTAGGGACAGGGGCTTGACTGAAGCTTTCTTT.

This clonotype was counted many times. The chain employs TRBV6-2 or TRBV6-3 and TRBJ2-1; 9 bases are a match to TRBD2. The CDR3 runs 16 residues. The V gene's germline CDR1 is MNHEY and CDR2 SVGEGT. Trimming removed 0 bases from V and 9 bases from J; junction bases left unmatched: 9. DNA of the CDR3: TGTGCCAGCAGTTACTCAAGAGCGGGAGGCCACAGTGAGCAGTTCTTC. It yields the protein CASSYSRAGGHSEQFF.